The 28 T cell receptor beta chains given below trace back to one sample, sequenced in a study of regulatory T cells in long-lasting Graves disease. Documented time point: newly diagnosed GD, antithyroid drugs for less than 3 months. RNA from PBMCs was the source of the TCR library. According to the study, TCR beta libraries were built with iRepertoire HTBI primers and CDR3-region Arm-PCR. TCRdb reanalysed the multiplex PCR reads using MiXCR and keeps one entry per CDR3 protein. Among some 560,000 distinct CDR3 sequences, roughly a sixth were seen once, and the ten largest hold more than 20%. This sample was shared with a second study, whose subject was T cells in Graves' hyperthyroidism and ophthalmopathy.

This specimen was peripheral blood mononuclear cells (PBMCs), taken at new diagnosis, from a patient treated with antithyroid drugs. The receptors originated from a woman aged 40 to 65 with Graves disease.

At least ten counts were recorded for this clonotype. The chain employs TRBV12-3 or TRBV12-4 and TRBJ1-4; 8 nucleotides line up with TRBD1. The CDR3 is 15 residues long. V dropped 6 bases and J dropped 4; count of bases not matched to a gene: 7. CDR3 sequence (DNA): TGTGCCAGCAGCACGACAGGGGCGGGTAATGAAAAACTGTTTTTT. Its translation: CASSTTGAGNEKLFF.

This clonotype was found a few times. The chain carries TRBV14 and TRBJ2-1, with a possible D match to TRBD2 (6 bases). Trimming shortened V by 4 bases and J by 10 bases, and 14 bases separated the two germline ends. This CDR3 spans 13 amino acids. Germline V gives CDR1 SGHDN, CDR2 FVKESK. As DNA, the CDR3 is TGTGCCAGCAGCCTCGGGAATGGGAGGGAGCAGTTCTTC. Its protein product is CASSLGNGREQFF.

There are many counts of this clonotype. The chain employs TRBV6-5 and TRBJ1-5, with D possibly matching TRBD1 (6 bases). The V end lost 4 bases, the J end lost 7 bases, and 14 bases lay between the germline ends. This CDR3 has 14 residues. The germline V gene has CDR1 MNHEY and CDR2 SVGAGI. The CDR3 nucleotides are TGTGCCAGCAGTTTCCTTATCGGGGGCCAGCCCCAGCATTTT. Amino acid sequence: CASSFLIGGQPQHF.

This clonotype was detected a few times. This CDR3 is CASSFDIGSPLHF. The CDR3 DNA reads TGTGCCAGCAGTTTCGATATAGGTTCACCCCTCCACTTT. V is TRBV12-3 or TRBV12-4 and J is TRBJ1-6; D is unresolved. V was pared by 3 bases and J by 9 bases, with 9 bases between. There are 13 residues in the CDR3.

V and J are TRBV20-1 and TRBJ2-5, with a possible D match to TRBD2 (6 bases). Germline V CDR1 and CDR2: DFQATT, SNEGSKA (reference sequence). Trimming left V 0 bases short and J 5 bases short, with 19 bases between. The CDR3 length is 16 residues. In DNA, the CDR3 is TGCAGTGCTAGAGATCAGGGTCGCGGGGCTGGGGAGACCCAGTACTTC. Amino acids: CSARDQGRGAGETQYF.

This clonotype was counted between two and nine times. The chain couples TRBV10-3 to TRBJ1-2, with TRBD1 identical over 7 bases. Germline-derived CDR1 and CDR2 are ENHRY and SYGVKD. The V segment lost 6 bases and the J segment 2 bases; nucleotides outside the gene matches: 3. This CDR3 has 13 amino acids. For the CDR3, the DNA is TGTGCCATCAGGCCGGGACAGAACTATGGCTACACCTTC. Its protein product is CAIRPGQNYGYTF.

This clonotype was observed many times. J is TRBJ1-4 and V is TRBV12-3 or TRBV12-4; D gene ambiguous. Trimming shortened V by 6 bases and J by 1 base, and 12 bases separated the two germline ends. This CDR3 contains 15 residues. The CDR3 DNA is TGTGCCAGCAGCCCTCATCCTGAAACTAATGAAAAACTGTTTTTT. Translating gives CASSPHPETNEKLFF.

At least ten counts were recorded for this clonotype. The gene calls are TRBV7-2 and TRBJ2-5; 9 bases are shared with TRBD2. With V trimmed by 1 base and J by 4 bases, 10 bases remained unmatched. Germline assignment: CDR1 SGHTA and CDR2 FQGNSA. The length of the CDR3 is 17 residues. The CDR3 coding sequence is TGTGCCAGCAGCTTAGTCGGCGGGGGGGGGGTAGGAGAGACCCAGTACTTC. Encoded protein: CASSLVGGGGVGETQYF. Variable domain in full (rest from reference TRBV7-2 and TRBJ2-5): GAGVSQSPSNKVTEKGKDVELRCDPISGHTALYWYRQSLGQGLEFLIYFQGNSAPDKSGLPSDRFSAERTGGSVSTLTIQRTQQEDSAVYLCASSLVGGGGVGETQYFGPGTRLLVL.

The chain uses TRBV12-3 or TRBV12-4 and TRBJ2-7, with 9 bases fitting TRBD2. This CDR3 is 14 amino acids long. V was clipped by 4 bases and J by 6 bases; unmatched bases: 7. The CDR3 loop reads CASSSPGLAVEQYF. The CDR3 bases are TGTGCCAGCAGTTCCCCGGGACTAGCAGTCGAGCAGTACTTC.

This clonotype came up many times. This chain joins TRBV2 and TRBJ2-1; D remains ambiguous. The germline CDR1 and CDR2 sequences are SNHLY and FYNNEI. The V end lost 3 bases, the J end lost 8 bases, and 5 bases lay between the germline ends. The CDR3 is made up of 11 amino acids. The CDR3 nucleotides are TGTGCCAGCAGTGACGAAGATGAGCAGTTCTTC. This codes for CASSDEDEQFF.

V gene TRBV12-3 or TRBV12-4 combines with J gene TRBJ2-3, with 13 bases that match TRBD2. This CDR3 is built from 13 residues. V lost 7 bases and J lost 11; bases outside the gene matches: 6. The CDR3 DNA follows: TGTGCCAGCAAAACTAGCGGGGGGGGGGAGCAGTATTTT. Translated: CASKTSGGGEQYF.

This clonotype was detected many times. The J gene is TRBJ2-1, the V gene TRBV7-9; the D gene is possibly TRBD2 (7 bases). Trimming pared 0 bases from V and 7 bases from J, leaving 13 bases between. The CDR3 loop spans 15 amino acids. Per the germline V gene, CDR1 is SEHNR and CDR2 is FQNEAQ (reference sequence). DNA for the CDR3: TGTGCCAGCAGCTTAGCGGGGGGGCCACGGAATGAGCAGTTCTTC. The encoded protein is CASSLAGGPRNEQFF.

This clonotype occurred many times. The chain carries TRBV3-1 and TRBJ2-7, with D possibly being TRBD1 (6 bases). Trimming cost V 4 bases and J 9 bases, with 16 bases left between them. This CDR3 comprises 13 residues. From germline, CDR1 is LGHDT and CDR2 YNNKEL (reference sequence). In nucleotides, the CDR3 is TGTGCCAGCAGCCTGTTCCGGGACACGGGGCAGTACTTC. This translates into CASSLFRDTGQYF.

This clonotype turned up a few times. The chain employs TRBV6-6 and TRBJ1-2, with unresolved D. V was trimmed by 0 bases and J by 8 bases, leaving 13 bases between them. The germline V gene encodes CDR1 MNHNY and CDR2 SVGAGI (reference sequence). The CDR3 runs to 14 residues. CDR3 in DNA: TGTGCCAGCAGTTACTCGAGGAACCCGGAGGGCTACACCTTC. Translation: CASSYSRNPEGYTF.

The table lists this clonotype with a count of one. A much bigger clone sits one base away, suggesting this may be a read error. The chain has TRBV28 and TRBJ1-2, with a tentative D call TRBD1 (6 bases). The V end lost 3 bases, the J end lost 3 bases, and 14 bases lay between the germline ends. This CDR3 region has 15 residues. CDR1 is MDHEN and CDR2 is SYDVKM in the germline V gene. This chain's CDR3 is CASSFPGAVDYGYTF. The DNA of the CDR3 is TGTGCCAGCAGTTTCCCGGGGGCGGTGGACTATGGCTACACCTTC.

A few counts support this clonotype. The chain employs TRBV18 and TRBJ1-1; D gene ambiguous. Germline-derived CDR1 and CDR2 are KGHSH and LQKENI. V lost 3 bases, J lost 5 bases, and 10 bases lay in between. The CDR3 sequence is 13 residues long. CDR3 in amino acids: CASSPKSVTEAFF. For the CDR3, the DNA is TGTGCCAGCTCACCGAAGAGTGTAACTGAAGCTTTCTTT.

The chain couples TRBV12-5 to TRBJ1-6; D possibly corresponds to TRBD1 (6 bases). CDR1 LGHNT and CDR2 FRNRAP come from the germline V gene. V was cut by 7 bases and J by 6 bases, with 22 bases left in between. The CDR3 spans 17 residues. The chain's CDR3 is CASATHGGGGPNSPLHF. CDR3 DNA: TGTGCTAGTGCCACACATGGGGGGGGGGGGCCTAATTCACCCCTCCACTTT. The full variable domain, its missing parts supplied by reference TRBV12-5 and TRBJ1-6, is DARVTQTPRHKVTEMGQEVTMRCQPILGHNTVFWYRQTMMQGLELLAYFRNRAPLDDSGMPKDRFSAEMPDATLATLKIQPSEPRDSAVYFCASATHGGGGPNSPLHFGNGTRLTVT.

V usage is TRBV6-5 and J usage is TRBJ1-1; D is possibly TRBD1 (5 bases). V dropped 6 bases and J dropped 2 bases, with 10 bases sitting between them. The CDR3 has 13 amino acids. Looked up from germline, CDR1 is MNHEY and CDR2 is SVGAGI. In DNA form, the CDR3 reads TGTGCCAGCAGCTGGGACGAAAACACTGAAGCTTTCTTT. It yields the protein CASSWDENTEAFF.

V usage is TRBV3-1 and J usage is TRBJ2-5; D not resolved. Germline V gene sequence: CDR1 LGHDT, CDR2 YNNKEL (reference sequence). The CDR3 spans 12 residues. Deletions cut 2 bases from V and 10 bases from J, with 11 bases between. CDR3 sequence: CASSQTLGNQYF. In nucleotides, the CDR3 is TGTGCCAGCAGCCAAACTCTGGGAAACCAGTACTTC.

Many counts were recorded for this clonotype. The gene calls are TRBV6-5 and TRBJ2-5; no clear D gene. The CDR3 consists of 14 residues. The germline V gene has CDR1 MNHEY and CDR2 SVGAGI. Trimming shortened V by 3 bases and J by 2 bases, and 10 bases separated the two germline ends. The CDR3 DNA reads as TGTGCCAGCAGTTATAGGATGAGGCAAGAGACCCAGTACTTC. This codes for CASSYRMRQETQYF.

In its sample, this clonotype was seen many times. The CDR3: CASSRGTGSSYEQYF. Here the CDR3 DNA reads TGTGCCAGCAGCCGGGGGACAGGGAGCTCCTACGAGCAGTACTTC. This chain joins TRBV11-2 and TRBJ2-7; 9 bases align to TRBD1. This CDR3 is built from 15 residues. With 5 bases clipped from V and 0 bases from J, the junction kept 5 bases outside the gene matches. Germline V gene sequence: CDR1 SGHAT, CDR2 FQNNGV.

DNA for the CDR3: TGTGCCAGCAGTGAAGTATACAGGGGGATTGATGAGCAGTTCTTC. Translating it yields CASSEVYRGIDEQFF. The chain couples TRBV6-1 to TRBJ2-1; 8 bases map to TRBD1. CDR1 is MNHNS, CDR2 SASEGT, per germline. The CDR3 sequence is 15 residues long. The ends lost 1 base at V and 8 bases at J; junction bases unmatched: 7.

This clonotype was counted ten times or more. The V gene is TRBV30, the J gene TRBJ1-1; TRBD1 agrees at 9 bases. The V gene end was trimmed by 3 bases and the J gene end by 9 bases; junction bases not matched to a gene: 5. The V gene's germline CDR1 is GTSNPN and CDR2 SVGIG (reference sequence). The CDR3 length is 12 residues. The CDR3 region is CAWRGGQGKAFF. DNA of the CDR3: TGTGCCTGGAGGGGAGGACAGGGGAAAGCTTTCTTT.

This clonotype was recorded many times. The CDR3 bases are TGTGCCAGCACAGAGCAGTACTTC. This encodes CASTEQYF. V gene TRBV2 combines with J gene TRBJ2-7; D is unclear. The CDR3 consists of 8 residues. Germline CDR1 and CDR2: SNHLY and FYNNEI. V shed 7 bases and J shed 7 bases, with 2 bases lying between them.

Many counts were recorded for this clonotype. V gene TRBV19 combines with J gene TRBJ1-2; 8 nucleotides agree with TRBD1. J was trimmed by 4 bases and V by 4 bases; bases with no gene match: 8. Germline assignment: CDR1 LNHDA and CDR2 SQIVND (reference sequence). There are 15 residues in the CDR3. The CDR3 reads CASSTSGQGGYGYTF. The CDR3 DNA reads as TGTGCCAGTAGTACCTCCGGACAGGGCGGCTATGGCTACACCTTC. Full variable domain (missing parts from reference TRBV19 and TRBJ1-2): DGGITQSPKYLFRKEGQNVTLSCEQNLNHDAMYWYRQDPGQGLRLIYYSQIVNDFQKGDIAEGYSVSREKKESFPLTVTSAQKNPTAFYLCASSTSGQGGYGYTFGSGTRLTVV.

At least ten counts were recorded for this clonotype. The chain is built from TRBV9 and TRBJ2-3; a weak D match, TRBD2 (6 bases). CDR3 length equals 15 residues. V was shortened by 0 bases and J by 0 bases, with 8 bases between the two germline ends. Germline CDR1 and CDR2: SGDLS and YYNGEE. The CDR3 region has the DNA TGTGCCAGCAGCGTAGTAGCGGCCAGCACAGATACGCAGTATTTT. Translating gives CASSVVAASTDTQYF.

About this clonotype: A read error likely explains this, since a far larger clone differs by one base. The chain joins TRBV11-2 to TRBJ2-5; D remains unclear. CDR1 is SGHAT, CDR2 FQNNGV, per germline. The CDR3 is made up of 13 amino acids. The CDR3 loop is CASSSPRGNEQLF. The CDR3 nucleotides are TGTGCCAGCAGCTCTCCGAGAGGCAATGAGCAGCTCTTC. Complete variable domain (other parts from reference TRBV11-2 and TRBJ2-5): EAGVAQSPRYKIIEKRQSVAFWCNPISGHATLYWYQQILGQGPKLLIQFQNNGVVDDSQLPKDRFSAERLKGVDSTLKIQPAKLEDSAVYLCASSSPRGNEQLFGPGTRLLVL.

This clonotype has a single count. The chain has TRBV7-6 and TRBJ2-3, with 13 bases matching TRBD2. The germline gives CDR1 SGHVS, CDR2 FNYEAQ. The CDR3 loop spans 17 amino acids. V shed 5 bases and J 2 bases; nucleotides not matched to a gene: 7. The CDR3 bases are TGTGCCAGCAGCCGACGACTAGCGGGGGGCCTCACAGATACGCAGTATTTT. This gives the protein CASSRRLAGGLTDTQYF.